A selection of T cell receptor beta chains follows, all from one sample in a study of T cells and Merkel cell carcinoma outcomes. This table comes from immunoSEQ multiplex PCR, and its TCRdb copy is limited to in-frame clones, with some not included. Seen here are approximately 6,400 clones, roughly 75% observed once, and the top ten hold over 11%. Material: tumor tissue from Merkel cell carcinoma. These receptors all come from a human donor with Merkel cell carcinoma. Some clones in this sample may be carry-over from other donors' samples. CDR3s include the opening cysteine and the closing phenylalanine or tryptophan. The D gene is left open where the match is weak. Part of the rows lack a size; the others show once, few, many or a class for expanded clones.

D gene	V gene	J gene	clone size	CDR3 DNA	CDR3 protein
NA	TRBV19	TRBJ1-5	NA	TGTGCCAGTAGCCCCGGGGGCTATAGCAATCAGCCCCAGCATTTT	CASSPGGYSNQPQHF
TRBD1	TRBV10-3	TRBJ2-5	NA	TGTGCCATCAGTGAGTCGGGGACAGAAGAGACCCAGTACTTC	CAISESGTEETQYF
TRBD2	TRBV6-1	TRBJ2-1	NA	TGTGCCAGCAGAGACGGTGGACTAGAGGATGAGCAGTTCTTC	CASRDGGLEDEQFF
NA	TRBV11-2	TRBJ2-3	NA	TGTGCCAGCAGCTCCTTGCACCAAACGCTAAGCACAGATACGCAGTATTTT	CASSSLHQTLSTDTQYF
NA	TRBV30	TRBJ1-4	NA	TGTGCCTGGAGTAAATCGAGGGGAGTCGGTGAAAAACTGTTTTTT	CAWSKSRGVGEKLFF
NA	TRBV7-3	TRBJ2-7	NA	TGTGCCAGCGGCCCGGGTCCTACCTACGAGCAGTACTTC	CASGPGPTYEQYF
NA	TRBV9	TRBJ2-2	NA	TGTGCCAGCAGCATTTCGAGGGAAGAGGGCTTGAACACCGGGGAGCTGTTTTTT	CASSISREEGLNTGELFF
NA	TRBV4-1	TRBJ1-3	once	TGCGCCAGCAGCCCCCTGATTTCTGGAAACACCATATATTTT	CASSPLISGNTIYF
NA	TRBV18	TRBJ2-3	NA	TGTGCCAGCTCGCACCCCGAAGGGCCAACCTTAAATACGCAGTATTTT	CASSHPEGPTLNTQYF
TRBD1	TRBV18	TRBJ2-1	NA	TGTGCCAGCTCACCCCTGAAAGCGGGGACAGGGCCAACCCCACAGTTCTTC	CASSPLKAGTGPTPQFF
NA	TRBV30	TRBJ1-3	NA	TGTGCGGGGGACCTCGGCTCTGGAAACACCATATATTTT	CAGDLGSGNTIYF
NA	TRBV7-9	TRBJ1-5	NA	TGTGCCAGCAGCTTAGCAGGGGAGGACAATCAGCCCCAGCATTTT	CASSLAGEDNQPQHF
NA	TRBV7-9	TRBJ2-5	once	TGTGCCAGCAGCTTAGGATTGGAGACCCAGTACTTC	CASSLGLETQYF
TRBD1	TRBV5-1	TRBJ2-5	NA	TGCGCCAGCAGCTTGGGAGGGGGCGAAGAGACCCAGTACTTC	CASSLGGGEETQYF
NA	TRBV5-8	TRBJ1-5	NA	TGTGCCAGCAGCTTCAGGGGAGGGAGTGGAAATCAGCCCCAGCATTTT	CASSFRGGSGNQPQHF
NA	TRBV18	TRBJ2-5	few	TGTGCCAGCTCACCACAGGGCGGGGAGACCCAGTACTTC	CASSPQGGETQYF
NA	TRBV30	TRBJ2-7	NA	TGTGCCTGGAATCGGGGCTCCTACGAGCAGTACTTC	CAWNRGSYEQYF
NA	TRBV28	TRBJ1-5	NA	TGTGCCAGCAGTTCGCCCCCAGGGAATCAGCCCCAGCATTTT	CASSSPPGNQPQHF
NA	TRBV5-8	TRBJ2-1	NA	TGTGCCAGCAGCCTGGAGGACAGCTCCTACAATGAGCAGTTCTTC	CASSLEDSSYNEQFF
TRBD2	TRBV10-3	TRBJ2-1	NA	TGTGCCACTGCTGTTGGGGGGGATTCCTACAATGAGCAGTTCTTC	CATAVGGDSYNEQFF
TRBD1	TRBV6-5	TRBJ1-2	NA	TGTGCCAGCAGGCCCCGGGACAGGGGTGGGTATGGCTACACCTTC	CASRPRDRGGYGYTF
TRBD1	TRBV29-1	TRBJ1-1	NA	TGCAGCGTCGACAGGGGGAAGACTGAAGCTTTTTTT	CSVDRGKTEAFF
TRBD1	TRBV5-6	TRBJ2-1	NA	TGTGCCAGCAGCTCTCAATCGGGACAGGGCATCAATGAGCAGTTCTTC	CASSSQSGQGINEQFF
NA	TRBV27	TRBJ2-1	NA	TGTGCCAGCAGTCTTGGGGGGGGGCTCTACAATGAGCAGTTCTTC	CASSLGGGLYNEQFF
TRBD2	TRBV19	TRBJ2-7	NA	TGTGCCAGTAGTTCCCTAGCGGGATCGGGCCCACTCGAGCAGTACTTC	CASSSLAGSGPLEQYF
NA	TRBV27	TRBJ2-5	NA	TGTGCCAGCAGGAGAGGGCAGACCCAGTACTTC	CASRRGQTQYF
NA	TRBV7-9	TRBJ2-2	few	TGTGCCAGCAGCTTAACTGGGAACACCGGGGAGCTGTTTTTT	CASSLTGNTGELFF
NA	TRBV5-4	TRBJ2-5	NA	TGTGCCAGCAGCTCGGTTTACACGGGGGAGACCCAGTACTTC	CASSSVYTGETQYF
NA	TRBV2	TRBJ2-7	NA	TGTGCCAGCACCCGGGGCAGCTACGAGCAGTACTTC	CASTRGSYEQYF
TRBD2	TRBV30	TRBJ2-1	NA	TGTGCCTGGAGTCTTGGGACTAGCGCAACCTACAATAAGCAGTTCTTC	CAWSLGTSATYNKQFF
NA	TRBV6-5	TRBJ2-7	NA	TGTGCCACCTCAAGGGAGGCCTCCTACGAGCAGTACTTC	CATSREASYEQYF
NA	TRBV30	TRBJ1-1	NA	TGTGCCTGGAGTGCCTCCAGGGGGAACACTGAAGCTTTCTTT	CAWSASRGNTEAFF
NA	TRBV19	TRBJ2-5	few	TGTGCCAGTAGTATCGACACTAACCAAGAGACCCAGTACTTC	CASSIDTNQETQYF